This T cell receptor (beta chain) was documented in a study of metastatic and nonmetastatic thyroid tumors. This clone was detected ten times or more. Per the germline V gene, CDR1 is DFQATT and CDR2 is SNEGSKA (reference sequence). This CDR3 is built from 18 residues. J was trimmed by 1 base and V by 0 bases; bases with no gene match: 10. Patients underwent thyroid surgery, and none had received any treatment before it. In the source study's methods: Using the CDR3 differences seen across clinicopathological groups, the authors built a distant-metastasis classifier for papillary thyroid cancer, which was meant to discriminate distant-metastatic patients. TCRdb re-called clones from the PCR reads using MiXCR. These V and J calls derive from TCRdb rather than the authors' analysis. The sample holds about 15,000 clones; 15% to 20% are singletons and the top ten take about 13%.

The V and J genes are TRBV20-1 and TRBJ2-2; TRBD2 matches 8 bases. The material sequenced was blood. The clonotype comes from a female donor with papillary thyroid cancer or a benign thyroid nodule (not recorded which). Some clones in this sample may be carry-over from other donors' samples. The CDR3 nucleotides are TGCAGTGCTAGAGATCAATTCGGGAGGGCCCGGAACACCGGGGAGCTGTTTTTT. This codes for CSARDQFGRARNTGELFF.